The 13 T cell receptor beta chains below all came from one sample that was sequenced in a study of CD8+CD57+ T cells in acquired aplastic anemia. Investigators profiled TCR beta VDJ and CDR3 from genomic DNA template. TCRdb itself ran the reads through MiXCR, one entry per CDR3 protein. The table lists a few hundred thousand distinct CDR3 sequences, around three fifths of them singletons. The sample consisted of sorted CD4+, CD8+, or CD8+CD57+ T cells (not recorded which) from PBMCs. Source of these receptors: a human donor with severe aplastic anemia or a healthy control (not recorded which).

This clonotype was observed a few times. This rearrangement joins TRBV20-1 to TRBJ2-7; 8 nucleotides align to TRBD1. CDR1 is DFQATT, CDR2 SNEGSKA, per germline (reference sequence). The CDR3 is 14 residues long. V gave up 1 base and J gave up 4 bases; unmatched junction bases: 6. The CDR3 sequence: CSARVPGGVYEQYF. As DNA, the CDR3 is TGCAGTGCTAGAGTTCCAGGGGGCGTTTACGAGCAGTACTTC.

This rearrangement joins TRBV9 to TRBJ2-3; D gene ambiguous. Trimming pared 3 bases from V and 6 bases from J, leaving 8 bases between. The CDR3 is 12 residues long. Germline lookup yields CDR1 SGDLS and CDR2 YYNGEE. CDR3 sequence reads: CASSGARDTQYF. The CDR3 DNA follows: TGTGCCAGCAGCGGGGCTAGGGATACGCAGTATTTT.

This clonotype has a single count. The V and J genes are TRBV5-1 and TRBJ2-7; D remains ambiguous. CDR3 size: 15 residues. The germline CDR1 and CDR2 sequences are SGHRS and YFSETQ. Trimming took 3 bases from V and 6 from J, leaving 19 bases between them. The CDR3 DNA follows: TGCGCCAGCAGCTCGGGCCCCCCTCGGGTACTCGAGCAGTACTTC. Translating gives CASSSGPPRVLEQYF.

The table lists this clonotype with many counts. The chain links TRBV9 to TRBJ2-5, with 9 bases lining up with TRBD2. The J segment lost 2 bases and the V segment lost 3 bases, leaving 8 bases of the junction unmatched. CDR3 length: 16 residues. Per the germline V gene, CDR1 is SGDLS and CDR2 is YYNGEE. CDR3 amino acids: CASSALAGTLQETQYF. The DNA of the CDR3 is TGTGCCAGCAGCGCCCTAGCGGGGACACTACAAGAGACCCAGTACTTC.

This clonotype was found a few times. V and J are TRBV25-1 and TRBJ2-1; D unclear. Germline V gives CDR1 MGHDK, CDR2 SYGVNS. V gave up 4 bases and J gave up 0 bases, with 7 bases separating them. This CDR3 region has 14 residues. The CDR3 DNA reads as TGTGCCAGCAGTGGTTCTGGCTCCTACAATGAGCAGTTCTTC. Translating gives CASSGSGSYNEQFF.

This chain joins TRBV7-6 and TRBJ1-2; tentatively, D is TRBD1 (6 bases). The V end lost 0 bases, the J end lost 0 bases, and 11 bases lay between the germline ends. Germline V lookup: CDR1 SGHVS, CDR2 FNYEAQ. This CDR3 spans 16 amino acids. The CDR3 bases are TGTGCCAGCAGCTTAGCGTATCCAGGGGCTAACTATGGCTACACCTTC. Encoded protein: CASSLAYPGANYGYTF.

This clonotype occurred many times. This chain uses TRBV5-1 with TRBJ1-1, with D perhaps TRBD1 (6 bases). The CDR3 covers 14 residues. The germline V and J ends were trimmed by 6 bases and 1 base, with 13 bases remaining between them. Germline values: CDR1 SGHRS, CDR2 YFSETQ. CDR3 DNA: TGCGCCAGCAAGGTAGGACAGCAGAACACTGAAGCTTTCTTT. Protein: CASKVGQQNTEAFF.

The chain combines TRBV10-3 with TRBJ2-1; possibly TRBD1 or TRBD2 for D (6 bases each). Between the trimmed V and J ends, which lost 2 bases and 6 bases, there was a span of 11 bases. CDR1 ENHRY and CDR2 SYGVKD come from the germline V gene. The CDR3 is 14 amino acids. The CDR3 protein is CAISEGGPGNEQFF. CDR3 DNA sequence: TGTGCCATCAGTGAGGGGGGGCCTGGCAATGAGCAGTTCTTC.

In the case of this clonotype: One end of the junction fails to match germline, which may point to a read error. The chain employs TRBV10-3 and TRBJ2-1; D remains ambiguous. CDR1 and CDR2 from the germline V gene are ENHRY and SYGVKD. This CDR3 has 11 residues. CDR3 loop: CAISDSLKQLF. As DNA, the CDR3 is TGTGCCATCAGTGATTCGCTAAAGCAGTTATTC.

This clonotype appeared many times. This chain links TRBV28 with TRBJ2-7; no clear D. Germline assignment: CDR1 MDHEN and CDR2 SYDVKM. Trimming took off 2 bases at V and 3 bases at J, with 14 bases between the two ends. The CDR3 is 15 residues long. The CDR3: CASSLISGVGYEQYF. Written as DNA, the CDR3 is TGTGCCAGCAGTTTAATCTCGGGTGTGGGCTACGAGCAGTACTTC.

The gene calls are TRBV9 and TRBJ1-2; D is undetermined. The CDR3 totals 13 residues. The germline V gene encodes CDR1 SGDLS and CDR2 YYNGEE. Trimming removed 6 bases from V and 3 bases from J, with 12 bases in between. The CDR3 spells CASTGALDYGYTF. The CDR3 DNA follows: TGTGCCAGCACCGGAGCCCTTGACTATGGCTACACCTTC.

The V call is TRBV14, the J call TRBJ2-7, with 9 nucleotides matching TRBD1. Germline CDR1 SGHDN, CDR2 FVKESK. This CDR3 is built from 14 residues. Trimming cost V 5 bases and J 0 bases; bases outside gene matches: 2. The CDR3 bases are TGTGCCAGCAGCTGGACAGGGGTCTCCTACGAGCAGTACTTC. It yields the protein CASSWTGVSYEQYF.

The chain joins TRBV9 to TRBJ1-2; 8 bases fit TRBD1. The CDR3 spans 18 residues. V lost 4 bases to trimming and J lost 2 bases; unmatched junction nucleotides: 16. Germline V gene lookup returns CDR1 SGDLS and CDR2 YYNGEE. The CDR3 spells CASSLGRKGTGDNYGYTF. In DNA, the CDR3 is TGTGCCAGCAGCTTAGGTCGTAAGGGGACAGGAGACAACTATGGCTACACCTTC.